These T cell receptor beta chains were read from a single sample in a study of T cell responses to AZD1222 COVID-19 vaccine. Clones were read by immunoSEQ multiplex PCR, and TCRdb kept only the in-frame ones, dropping some. Of approximately 64,000 clones in the sample, around 83% were seen once. This material consisted of peripheral blood, taken on day 0 of AZD1222 vaccination. These receptors came from an adult in good health. The CDR3 runs from the conserved cysteine through the conserved F or W. Fields, in order: D gene, clone size, V gene, J gene, CDR3 protein, CDR3 DNA. A D gene is named only where the DNA matches it firmly. Where a row states a size, it is once, few, many or the class of an expanded clone; other rows omit it.

.	once	TRBV10-2	TRBJ2-5	CASSARGDETQYF	TGCGCCAGCAGTGCCAGGGGCGATGAGACCCAGTACTTC
.	.	TRBV29-1	TRBJ1-1	CSVYIGGTEAFF	TGCAGCGTATACATCGGAGGCACTGAAGCTTTCTTT
.	few	TRBV7-9	TRBJ1-3	CASSLGTGFGNTIYF	TGTGCCAGCAGTTTAGGCACAGGGTTTGGAAACACCATATATTTT
.	.	TRBV5-1	TRBJ2-5	CASSSTGYGETQYF	TGCGCCAGCAGTTCAACAGGTTACGGGGAGACCCAGTACTTC
.	.	TRBV2	TRBJ2-7	CASSGITGNWQYF	TGTGCCAGCAGTGGGATCACAGGAAACTGGCAGTACTTC
TRBD1	.	TRBV5-1	TRBJ1-3	CASSLADRGQGNTIYF	TGCGCCAGCAGCTTGGCGGACAGGGGGCAAGGAAACACCATATATTTT
.	.	TRBV7-3	TRBJ1-1	CASSPVGGGTEAFF	TGTGCCAGCAGCCCCGTTGGGGGGGGAACTGAAGCTTTCTTT
.	.	TRBV19	TRBJ1-1	CASSMSGSTEAFF	TGTGCCAGTAGTATGTCAGGGAGTACTGAAGCTTTCTTT
.	.	TRBV29-1	TRBJ1-1	CSVQNTEAFF	TGCAGCGTTCAGAACACTGAAGCTTTCTTT
TRBD1	.	TRBV11-3	TRBJ2-2	CASSPGQGAPTNTGELFF	TGTGCCAGCAGCCCCGGACAGGGGGCCCCTACGAACACCGGGGAGCTGTTTTTT
.	.	TRBV7-2	TRBJ1-5	CASSRDINQPQHF	TGTGCCAGCAGCCGGGACATCAATCAGCCCCAGCATTTT
.	.	TRBV6-5	TRBJ1-2	CASSYSGTQTYGYTF	TGTGCCAGCAGTTACTCCGGGACACAGACCTATGGCTACACCTTC
.	.	TRBV21-1	TRBJ2-5	CASSKAWQTQYF	TGTGCCAGCAGCAAAGCTTGGCAGACCCAGTACTTC
.	.	TRBV6-5	TRBJ2-2	CASSYTGGNTGELFF	TGTGCCAGCAGTTACACTGGGGGAAACACCGGGGAGCTGTTTTTT
.	.	TRBV11-3	TRBJ2-2	CASSPRRQGPTGELFF	TGTGCCAGCAGCCCGAGACGGCAGGGCCCCACCGGGGAGCTGTTTTTT
.	.	TRBV7-9	TRBJ2-3	CASSPTEVRTDTQYF	TGTGCCAGCAGCCCGACCGAAGTACGCACAGATACGCAGTATTTT